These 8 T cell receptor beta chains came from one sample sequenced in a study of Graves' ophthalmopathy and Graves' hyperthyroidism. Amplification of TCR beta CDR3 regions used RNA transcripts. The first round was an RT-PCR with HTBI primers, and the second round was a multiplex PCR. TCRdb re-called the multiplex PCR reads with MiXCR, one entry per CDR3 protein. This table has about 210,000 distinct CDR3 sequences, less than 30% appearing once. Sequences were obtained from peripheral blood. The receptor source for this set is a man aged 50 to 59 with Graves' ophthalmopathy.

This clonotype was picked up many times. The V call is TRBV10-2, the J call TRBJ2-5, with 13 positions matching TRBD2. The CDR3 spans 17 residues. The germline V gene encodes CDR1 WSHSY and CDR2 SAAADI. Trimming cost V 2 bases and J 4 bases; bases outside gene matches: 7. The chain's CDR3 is CASSERGLAGLRETQYF. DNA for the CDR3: TGCGCCAGCAGTGAGAGGGGACTAGCGGGACTACGAGAGACCCAGTACTTC.

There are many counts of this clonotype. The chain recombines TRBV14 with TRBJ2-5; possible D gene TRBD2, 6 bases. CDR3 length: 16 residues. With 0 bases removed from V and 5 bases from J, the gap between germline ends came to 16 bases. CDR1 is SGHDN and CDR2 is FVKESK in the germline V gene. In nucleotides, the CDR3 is TGTGCCAGCAGCCAAGATGCGGGGTTTATATCGGAGACCCAGTACTTC. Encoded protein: CASSQDAGFISETQYF.

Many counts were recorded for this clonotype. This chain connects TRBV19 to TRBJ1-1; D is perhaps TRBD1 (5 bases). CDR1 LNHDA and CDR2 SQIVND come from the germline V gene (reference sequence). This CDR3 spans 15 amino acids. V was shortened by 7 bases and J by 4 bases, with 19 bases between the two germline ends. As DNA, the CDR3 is TGTGCCAGTACCCCATTTCCCAGGGCAGGCACTGAAGCTTTCTTT. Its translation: CASTPFPRAGTEAFF.

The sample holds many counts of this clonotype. The CDR3 loop reads CSARELLDREAFF. In nucleotides, the CDR3 is TGCAGTGCTAGAGAGCTGTTGGACAGGGAGGCTTTCTTT. The V call is TRBV20-1, the J call TRBJ1-1; 8 nucleotides align to TRBD1. The CDR3 sequence is 13 residues long. With 0 bases clipped from V and 11 bases from J, the junction kept 8 bases outside the gene matches. In germline, CDR1 is DFQATT, CDR2 SNEGSKA (reference sequence).

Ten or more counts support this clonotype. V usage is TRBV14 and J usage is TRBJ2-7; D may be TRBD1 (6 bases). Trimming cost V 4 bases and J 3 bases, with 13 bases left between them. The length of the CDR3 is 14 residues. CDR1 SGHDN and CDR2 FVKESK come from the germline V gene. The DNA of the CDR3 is TGTGCCAGCAGCCGATATCCAGGGGACTACGAGCAGTACTTC. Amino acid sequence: CASSRYPGDYEQYF.

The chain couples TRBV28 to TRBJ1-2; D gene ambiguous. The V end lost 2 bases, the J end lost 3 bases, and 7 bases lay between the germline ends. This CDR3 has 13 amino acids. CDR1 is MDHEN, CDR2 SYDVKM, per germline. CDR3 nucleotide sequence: TGTGCCAGCAGTTTAACATCCTACTATGGCTACACCTTC. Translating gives CASSLTSYYGYTF.

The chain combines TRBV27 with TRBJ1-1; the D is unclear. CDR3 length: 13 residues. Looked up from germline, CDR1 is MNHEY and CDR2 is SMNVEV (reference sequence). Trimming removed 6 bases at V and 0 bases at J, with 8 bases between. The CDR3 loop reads CASSVNLNTEAFF. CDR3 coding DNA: TGTGCCAGCAGCGTAAACTTGAACACTGAAGCTTTCTTT.

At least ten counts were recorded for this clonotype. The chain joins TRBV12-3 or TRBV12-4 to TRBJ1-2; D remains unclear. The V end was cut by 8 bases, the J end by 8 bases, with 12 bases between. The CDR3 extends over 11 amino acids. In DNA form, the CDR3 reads TGTGCCAGCGTATCAGCCGGGGGCTACACCTTC. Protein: CASVSAGGYTF.